A single sample gave rise to the 22 T cell receptor beta chains below, sequenced in a study of blood T cells in healthy people across ages (dated by TCRdb to between 2014 and 2017). Receptor libraries were prepared by 5' RACE. Instrument used: Illumina HiSeq 2500. A second PCR of roughly 7 to 11 cycles was performed with a sample-barcoded 5' primer and a J-beta primer mix. The raw public reads went through TCRdb reprocessing: fastp at Q25, MiXCR clone calling, in-frame beta chains kept. CDR3 protein sequences are deduplicated, and each keeps its most common genes and DNA. This sample lists around 1,700,000 distinct CDR3 sequences; 28% were detected once. The ten most abundant clones make up 7.7% of the sample. The source material was blood. Receptor source: a woman in her 30s in good health.

The V and J genes are TRBV29-1 and TRBJ1-1; D unresolved. Germline V gene data show CDR1 as SQVTM and CDR2 as ANQGSEA. Trimming shortened V by 7 bases and J by 0 bases, and 6 bases separated the two germline ends. The CDR3 runs to 11 residues. The CDR3 loop reads CSGLVNTEAFF. Here the CDR3 DNA reads TGCAGCGGGTTGGTGAACACTGAAGCTTTCTTT.

The rearrangement links TRBV14 to TRBJ2-1; D is uncertain. The V end lost 3 bases, the J end lost 6 bases, and 9 bases lay between the germline ends. This CDR3 contains 13 residues. Germline CDR1 SGHDN, CDR2 FVKESK. For the CDR3, the DNA is TGTGCCAGCAGCCAGATCGGTAGCAATGAGCAGTTCTTC. Its translation: CASSQIGSNEQFF. Combining the CDR3 with reference TRBV14 and TRBJ2-1 gives the whole variable domain EAGVTQFPSHSVIEKGQTVTLRCDPISGHDNLYWYRRVMGKEIKFLLHFVKESKQDESGMPNNRFLAERTGGTYSTLKVQPAELEDSGVYFCASSQIGSNEQFFGPGTRLTVL.

This chain uses TRBV5-5 with TRBJ2-3; D tentatively fits TRBD1 or TRBD2 (5 bases each). The CDR3 runs to 16 residues. V shed 2 bases and J shed 2 bases, with 15 bases lying between them. Germline loops: CDR1 SGHKS, CDR2 YYEKEE (reference sequence). The DNA of the CDR3 is TGTGCCAGCAGCTTAGCCCTTACCGGGGCCACAGATACGCAGTATTTT. It codes for CASSLALTGATDTQYF. Full variable domain (remainder filled in from reference TRBV5-5 and TRBJ2-3): DAGVTQSPTHLIKTRGQQVTLRCSPISGHKSVSWYQQVLGQGPQFIFQYYEKEERGRGNFPDRFSARQFPNYSSELNVNALLLGDSALYLCASSLALTGATDTQYFGPGTRLTVL.

This clonotype appeared a few times. The chain employs TRBV6-5 and TRBJ1-2; no clear D gene. CDR1 and CDR2 (germline): MNHEY, SVGAGI. This CDR3 contains 12 residues. V was trimmed by 7 bases and J by 2 bases, leaving 8 bases between them. The CDR3 region has the DNA TGTGCCAGCATTGACACAAACTATGGCTACACCTTC. Protein: CASIDTNYGYTF.

The rearrangement joins TRBV12-3 or TRBV12-4 to TRBJ1-2; D is unclear. Trimming removed 2 bases at V and 8 bases at J, with 9 bases between. The CDR3 loop spans 12 amino acids. The CDR3 is CASSLLGEGYTF. The CDR3 coding sequence is TGTGCCAGCAGTTTACTCGGGGAAGGCTACACCTTC.

V is TRBV10-3 and J is TRBJ1-6; D not certain. In germline, CDR1 is ENHRY, CDR2 SYGVKD. V lost 0 bases and J 10 bases, leaving 13 bases between the germline ends. This CDR3 contains 15 residues. CDR3 protein: CAISESAGRSSPLHF. CDR3 DNA: TGTGCCATCAGTGAGTCGGCTGGGAGAAGCTCACCCCTCCACTTT.

This clonotype was counted many times. The genes are TRBV20-1 and TRBJ2-1; perhaps TRBD1 as D (6 bases). The length of the CDR3 is 14 residues. Germline lookup yields CDR1 DFQATT and CDR2 SNEGSKA (reference sequence). Trimming removed 6 bases from V and 7 bases from J, with 19 bases in between. As DNA, the CDR3 is TGCAGTGCCCGGGCCAGGGGCTTCGGGAATGAGCAGTTCTTC. This translates into CSARARGFGNEQFF.

The chain employs TRBV27 and TRBJ1-4, with D hard to call. The V end lost 5 bases, the J end lost 3 bases, and 13 bases lay between the germline ends. Germline-derived CDR1 and CDR2 are MNHEY and SMNVEV (reference sequence). CDR3 length: 15 residues. CDR3 DNA: TGTGCCAGCAGTCCCACGGGGTTGCCTAATGAAAAACTGTTTTTT. It translates to CASSPTGLPNEKLFF.

This clonotype was observed a handful of times. The gene calls are TRBV15 and TRBJ2-1, with 11 bases fitting TRBD2. CDR1 LNHNV and CDR2 YYDKDF come from the germline V gene (reference sequence). V was pared by 8 bases and J by 3 bases, with 6 bases of the junction left unmatched. CDR3 length: 15 residues. For the CDR3, the DNA is TGTGCCACCTCGTCCGGGACTAGCGGCTACAATGAGCAGTTCTTC. Its protein product is CATSSGTSGYNEQFF.

The chain uses TRBV4-1 and TRBJ2-3; possibly TRBD2 for D (6 bases). The CDR3 covers 14 residues. V was shortened by 6 bases and J by 4 bases, with 14 bases between the two germline ends. Germline-derived CDR1 and CDR2 are MGHRA and YSYEKL. CDR3 residues: CASRRLVNADTQYF. CDR3 nucleotides: TGCGCCAGCAGGCGACTAGTTAACGCAGATACGCAGTATTTT.

This clonotype was observed a handful of times. This chain joins TRBV28 and TRBJ2-7; no reliable D call. The CDR3 consists of 13 residues. With 2 bases removed from V and 2 bases from J, the gap between germline ends came to 7 bases. Germline V gene lookup returns CDR1 MDHEN and CDR2 SYDVKM. CDR3 in amino acids: CASSLTLPYEQYF. CDR3 sequence (DNA): TGTGCCAGCAGTTTAACACTACCCTACGAGCAGTACTTC.

This clonotype has at least ten counts. This chain joins TRBV9 and TRBJ2-7; TRBD1 is a possible D gene (6 bases). Germline V gene lookup returns CDR1 SGDLS and CDR2 YYNGEE. Trimming removed 4 bases from V and 0 bases from J, with 20 bases in between. This CDR3 is built from 17 residues. CDR3: CASSPTPGGPSSYEQYF. CDR3 DNA sequence: TGTGCCAGCAGCCCCACTCCTGGGGGCCCCAGCTCCTACGAGCAGTACTTC.

This chain joins TRBV30 and TRBJ2-7, with unresolved D. The CDR3 length is 12 residues. V dropped 0 bases and J dropped 9 bases, with 12 bases sitting between them. Germline assignment: CDR1 GTSNPN and CDR2 SVGIG (reference sequence). The CDR3 sequence is CAWSVETALQYF. The CDR3 nucleotides are TGTGCCTGGAGTGTAGAAACGGCCCTGCAGTACTTC.

This clonotype was seen only a few times. The chain couples TRBV7-9 to TRBJ1-2, with a possible D match to TRBD1 (6 bases). This CDR3 contains 13 residues. CDR1 and CDR2 (germline): SEHNR, FQNEAQ (reference sequence). V lost 1 base to trimming and J lost 7 bases, with 10 bases between them. The CDR3 coding sequence is TGTGCCAGCAGCTTAGGGGACATATTTGGCTACACCTTC. Translated, it gives CASSLGDIFGYTF.

This chain joins TRBV11-2 and TRBJ2-2; D assignment may be TRBD1 or TRBD2 (6 bases each). The V end was cut by 4 bases, the J end by 0 bases, with 15 bases between. Germline V gives CDR1 SGHAT, CDR2 FQNNGV. CDR3 length: 17 residues. The CDR3 bases are TGTGCCAGCAGCTATACCCCCGGGGGCGCGAACACCGGGGAGCTGTTTTTT. Translated, it gives CASSYTPGGANTGELFF.

The V call is TRBV29-1, the J call TRBJ2-3; 9 bases are shared with TRBD2. Germline V gene lookup returns CDR1 SQVTM and CDR2 ANQGSEA. The CDR3 length is 11 residues. CDR3 amino acids: CAGGRTDTQYF. The CDR3 coding sequence is TGCGCGGGGGGGCGAACAGATACGCAGTATTTT.

This clonotype has a handful of counts. The V gene is TRBV5-1, the J gene TRBJ2-7; TRBD2 aligns across 9 bases. The CDR3 sequence is 18 residues long. The J segment lost 1 base and the V segment lost 0 bases, leaving 11 bases of the junction unmatched. Germline loops: CDR1 SGHRS, CDR2 YFSETQ. The chain's CDR3 is CASSLAPSGGSQSYEQYF. DNA of the CDR3: TGCGCCAGCAGCTTGGCCCCCAGCGGGGGGAGCCAATCCTACGAGCAGTACTTC.

The chain recombines TRBV5-1 with TRBJ1-1; possible D gene TRBD1, 5 bases. Germline V gene sequence: CDR1 SGHRS, CDR2 YFSETQ. The CDR3 contains 14 residues. V lost 2 bases, J lost 8 bases, and 16 bases lay in between. CDR3 sequence reads: CASSFDSSNLEAFF. The CDR3 bases are TGCGCCAGCAGCTTTGACAGCTCAAACCTAGAAGCTTTCTTT. Full variable domain (missing parts from reference TRBV5-1 and TRBJ1-1): KAGVTQTPRYLIKTRGQQVTLSCSPISGHRSVSWYQQTPGQGLQFLFEYFSETQRNKGNFPGRFSGRQFSNSRSEMNVSTLELGDSALYLCASSFDSSNLEAFFGQGTRLTVV.

This clonotype was seen a few times. This chain connects TRBV5-1 to TRBJ2-1, with TRBD1 identical over 9 bases. This CDR3 spans 16 amino acids. The trim removed 8 bases at V and 2 bases at J, leaving 11 bases unmatched. Germline V CDR1 and CDR2: SGHRS, YFSETQ. The CDR3 spells CASSRLTGGTYNEQFF. In DNA, the CDR3 is TGCGCCAGTAGCCGTCTGACAGGGGGAACCTACAATGAGCAGTTCTTC.

This clonotype was counted at least ten times. The chain uses TRBV12-3 or TRBV12-4 and TRBJ2-7, with D possibly TRBD1 on 5 matching bases. Trimming removed 6 bases from V and 5 bases from J, with 8 bases in between. This CDR3 contains 11 residues. CDR3 residues: CASSTGDEQYF. The CDR3 DNA reads as TGTGCCAGCAGCACAGGAGACGAGCAGTACTTC.

Regarding this clonotype: Since a much larger clone is just one base distant, this may be a read error. The chain links TRBV7-2 to TRBJ2-5, with D maybe TRBD2 (6 bases). With 7 bases removed from V and 2 bases from J, the gap between germline ends came to 17 bases. The CDR3 sequence is 15 residues long. The germline V gene has CDR1 SGHTA and CDR2 FQGNSA. The CDR3 bases are TGTGCCAGCACCCCGGTGAGCGGGTGGCAAGAGACCCAGTACTTC. Encoded protein: CASTPVSGWQETQYF.

In its sample, this clonotype was seen a few times. V is TRBV5-4 and J is TRBJ1-1; D perhaps matches TRBD1 (5 bases). Germline CDR1 is SGHNT and CDR2 is YYREEE (reference sequence). V was cut by 4 bases and J by 1 base, with 17 bases left in between. CDR3 length equals 16 residues. The CDR3 nucleotides are TGTGCCAGCAGCGAGAGCCCAGGGAGGCCGAACACTGAAGCTTTCTTT. Its protein product is CASSESPGRPNTEAFF.